This TCR beta chain is from a study of OX40 agonist ivuxolimab in advanced cancers. Libraries were prepared by immunoSEQ multiplex PCR; TCRdb keeps only in-frame clonotypes and omits some of them. The profile shows about 71,000 clones, about 81% of them singletons. The sequence was collected from an adult with an advanced solid tumor such as melanoma, head and neck, liver or kidney cancer. The material was CD4+ or CD8+ T cells sorted from blood, obtained in a trial of the OX40 agonist ivuxolimab.

CDR3 loop: CASSSRGRGNTEAFF. Written as DNA, the CDR3 is TGTGCCAGCAGTTCACGAGGGCGAGGGAACACTGAAGCTTTCTTT. The chain links TRBV27 to TRBJ1-1, with no clear D. The germline V gene encodes CDR1 MNHEY and CDR2 SMNVEV (reference sequence). The CDR3 runs 15 residues. V lost 4 bases to trimming and J lost 1 base, with 13 bases between them.